The 29 T cell receptor beta chains reported below all come from one sample, sequenced in a study of T cell responses to AZD1222 COVID-19 vaccine (dated by TCRdb to about 2021). According to the study, the label for this sample's time point signals: about 28 days (+/-7) after the second vaccine dose. The receptor library was made with the immunoSEQ multiplex PCR assay. TCRdb carries this immuneACCESS record with in-frame sequences only. Its versions omit some clonotypes, under half of them owing to an unresolved V gene in the studies checked, with the rest unexplained. Within this sample are roughly 96,000 clones, with roughly 90% of them counted one time only. The ten largest clones take up around 10% of the sample. The sample was peripheral blood, taken 28 days after the second AZD1222 dose. The receptors shown here come from an adult who received the AZD1222 COVID-19 vaccine.

Comment on this clone: One junction end does not reproduce the germline sequence, and a read error may be involved. The chain combines TRBV7-7 with TRBJ2-3, with 9 bases lining up with TRBD1. The CDR3 is 15 residues long. CDR1 is SSHAT and CDR2 is FNYEAQ in the germline V gene (reference sequence). The CDR3 sequence: CASSLGQGLADTQYF. The CDR3 DNA reads as TGTGCTAGCAGCTTAGGACAGGGGTTAGCAGATACGCAGTATTTT.

The chain carries TRBV5-1 and TRBJ1-2, with 7 bases identical to TRBD1. This CDR3 spans 16 amino acids. J lost 0 bases, V lost 0 bases, and 5 bases had no gene match. Germline CDR1 and CDR2: SGHRS and YFSETQ. DNA for the CDR3: TGCGCCAGCAGCTTGGGGACAGGCTCAGCTAACTATGGCTACACCTTC. Protein product: CASSLGTGSANYGYTF.

This chain connects TRBV5-1 to TRBJ2-5; 15 nucleotides line up with TRBD2. This CDR3 is built from 16 residues. Germline V gives CDR1 SGHRS, CDR2 YFSETQ. Trimming cost V 4 bases and J 4 bases; bases outside gene matches: 5. The CDR3: CASSPGLAGGLETQYF. CDR3 coding DNA: TGCGCCAGCAGCCCTGGACTAGCGGGAGGGTTAGAGACCCAGTACTTC.

The gene calls are TRBV7-6 and TRBJ1-2; D perhaps matches TRBD1 (5 bases). The CDR3 contains 15 residues. From germline, CDR1 is SGHVS and CDR2 FNYEAQ. Trimming took 5 bases from V and 8 from J, leaving 21 bases between them. For the CDR3, the DNA is TGTGCCAGCAGCCCAGGTCCGGGACTTGCCTTAGGCTACACCTTC. As protein: CASSPGPGLALGYTF.

A single count supports this clone. For the CDR3, the DNA is TGTGCCAGCAGTTTGAACGGGGGTAACACTGAAGCTTTCTTT. It translates to CASSLNGGNTEAFF. This sequence joins TRBV6-6 and TRBJ1-1; D is perhaps TRBD1 (5 bases). Trimming cost V 4 bases and J 2 bases, with 11 bases left between them. The length of the CDR3 is 14 residues. Germline V gene lookup returns CDR1 MNHNY and CDR2 SVGAGI (reference sequence).

This clone was counted ten times or more. The V and J genes are TRBV29-1 and TRBJ1-2; perhaps TRBD1 as D (5 bases). There are 13 residues in the CDR3. Germline V gives CDR1 SQVTM, CDR2 ANQGSEA. Trimming shortened V by 3 bases and J by 7 bases, and 15 bases separated the two germline ends. The chain's CDR3 is CSVESGAGLGYTF. CDR3 DNA: TGCAGCGTTGAGAGCGGGGCAGGGCTTGGCTACACCTTC.

The chain links TRBV2 to TRBJ2-1; 8 nucleotides line up with TRBD2. The V segment lost 7 bases and the J segment 11 bases; nucleotides outside the gene matches: 13. The CDR3 spans 14 residues. Germline V CDR1 and CDR2: SNHLY, FYNNEI. CDR3 bases: TGTGCCAGCACCATAACTAGCGGTACAATTAAGCAGTTCTTC. It codes for CASTITSGTIKQFF.

The V gene is TRBV3-1 (or the pseudogene TRBV3-2), the J gene TRBJ2-3, with TRBD1 as a possible D gene (5 bases). The V end was cut by 6 bases, the J end by 1 base, with 8 bases between. Looked up from germline, CDR1 is LGHDT and CDR2 is YNNKEL (reference sequence). This CDR3 is 13 amino acids long. The DNA of the CDR3 is TGTGCCAGCAGTAAACAGGGCACAGATACGCAGTATTTT. This codes for CASSKQGTDTQYF.

V is TRBV19 and J is TRBJ1-4; 9 bases agree with TRBD1. The length of the CDR3 is 15 residues. The germline CDR1 and CDR2 sequences are LNHDA and SQIVND (reference sequence). J was trimmed by 5 bases and V by 6 bases; bases with no gene match: 7. CDR3 residues: CASSSLQGANEKLFF. CDR3 coding DNA: TGTGCCAGTAGCTCCCTACAGGGGGCGAATGAAAAACTGTTTTTT.

The gene calls are TRBV11-2 and TRBJ1-2; TRBD1 matches 10 bases. Germline CDR1 and CDR2: SGHAT and FQNNGV. V dropped 4 bases and J dropped 2; count of bases not matched to a gene: 4. This CDR3 is built from 15 residues. The CDR3 loop is CASSWMGQGNYGYTF. The CDR3 nucleotides read TGTGCCAGCAGCTGGATGGGACAGGGGAACTATGGCTACACCTTC. The whole variable domain, filled in from reference TRBV11-2 and TRBJ1-2, reads EAGVAQSPRYKIIEKRQSVAFWCNPISGHATLYWYQQILGQGPKLLIQFQNNGVVDDSQLPKDRFSAERLKGVDSTLKIQPAKLEDSAVYLCASSWMGQGNYGYTFGSGTRLTVV.

The chain carries TRBV12-3 or TRBV12-4 and TRBJ2-7; 7 bases match TRBD1. The CDR3 is 12 residues long. V dropped 6 bases and J dropped 6; count of bases not matched to a gene: 5. The CDR3 protein is CASSLDRVEQYF. Here the CDR3 DNA reads TGTGCCAGCAGCCTAGACAGGGTCGAGCAGTACTTC.

By frequency in the sample, this clone is large (0.1 to 1%). This sample also contains other DNA sequences that code for the same CDR3. The chain recombines TRBV12-3 or TRBV12-4 with TRBJ1-2, with 10 bases identical to TRBD1. This CDR3 region has 13 residues. Germline trimming cut 10 bases from V and 4 bases from J; bases unmatched to any gene: 6. The CDR3: CATGQGGSYGYTF. The DNA of the CDR3 is TGTGCCACCGGACAGGGGGGTTCCTATGGCTACACCTTC.

V gene TRBV2 combines with J gene TRBJ2-7, with TRBD2 matching 11 bases. There are 16 residues in the CDR3. The germline V gene encodes CDR1 SNHLY and CDR2 FYNNEI. V dropped 7 bases and J dropped 0; count of bases not matched to a gene: 8. The CDR3 spells CASKSGLAVSSYEQYF. In DNA, the CDR3 is TGTGCCAGCAAGTCGGGACTAGCGGTCTCCTCCTACGAGCAGTACTTC.

The V gene is TRBV4-2, the J gene TRBJ2-5; a possible D gene is TRBD2 (6 bases). The CDR3 loop spans 15 amino acids. The germline V gene encodes CDR1 LGHNA and CDR2 YNFKEQ. Between the trimmed V and J ends, which lost 0 bases and 2 bases, there was a span of 10 bases. CDR3 DNA: TGTGCCAGCAGCCAAGACGGGACTTTACAAGAGACCCAGTACTTC. Translating it yields CASSQDGTLQETQYF.

On this clone itself: This sequence may be a read error, since a much larger clone differs from it by one base. Other DNA sequences in the same sample also yield this CDR3. V usage is TRBV9 and J usage is TRBJ2-2; D unresolved. Trimming pared 2 bases from V and 6 bases from J, leaving 5 bases between. The CDR3 has 12 amino acids. Germline assignment: CDR1 SGDLS and CDR2 YYNGEE. CDR3 protein: CASSVRSGELFF. CDR3 bases: TGTGCCAGCAGCGTGCGGTCCGGGGAGCTGTTTTTT.

The V call is TRBV11-2, the J call TRBJ2-1, with TRBD2 matching 10 bases. The length of the CDR3 is 18 residues. In germline, CDR1 is SGHAT, CDR2 FQNNGV. Trimming took 5 bases from V and 2 from J; bases not matched to a gene: 12. CDR3 bases: TGTGCCAGCAGCCCCTCGGTGGGGCTAGCGGGAGCCTACAATGAGCAGTTCTTC. It encodes CASSPSVGLAGAYNEQFF.

V and J are TRBV7-9 and TRBJ2-5; possibly TRBD2 for D (5 bases). This CDR3 is built from 15 residues. Per the germline V gene, CDR1 is SEHNR and CDR2 is FQNEAQ (reference sequence). V was trimmed by 2 bases and J by 7 bases, leaving 17 bases between them. CDR3 loop: CASSLPSGRIVTQYF. The CDR3 bases are TGTGCCAGCAGCTTACCCAGCGGCAGGATCGTGACCCAGTACTTC.

The V call is TRBV6-2 or TRBV6-3, the J call TRBJ1-5; 7 bases agree with TRBD1. The CDR3 length is 16 residues. Germline V lookup: CDR1 MNHEY, CDR2 SVGEGT. Unmatched junction bases numbered 8, after V lost 2 bases and J lost 4 bases. The CDR3 reads CASSYPGQVNNQPQHF. The CDR3 nucleotides are TGTGCCAGCAGTTACCCTGGACAGGTAAATAATCAGCCCCAGCATTTT.

Details on this clone: The sample has other DNA sequences that encode this CDR3 too. This chain connects TRBV5-1 to TRBJ1-2; 10 nucleotides agree with TRBD1. The CDR3 has 14 residues. Germline V gene sequence: CDR1 SGHRS, CDR2 YFSETQ. The V and J ends lost 4 bases and 7 bases, in that order; junction bases with no gene match: 7. This CDR3 reads CASSTGQGIGGYTF. Written as DNA, the CDR3 is TGCGCCAGCAGCACGGGACAGGGGATCGGTGGCTACACCTTC.

The rearrangement links TRBV6-6 to TRBJ1-1; 7 nucleotides line up with TRBD1. The junction had 6 bases not matched to a gene; V was cut back by 7 bases and J by 1 base. Germline assignment: CDR1 MNHNY and CDR2 SVGAGI (reference sequence). CDR3 length: 14 amino acids. The DNA for the CDR3 is TGTGCCAGCATTGGACAGGTGAGGAACACTGAAGCTTTCTTT. It encodes CASIGQVRNTEAFF.

The chain employs TRBV6-4 and TRBJ2-1; possibly TRBD1 or TRBD2 for D (5 bases each). Trimming took 3 bases from V and 7 from J, leaving 16 bases between them. The CDR3 sequence is 15 residues long. In germline, CDR1 is MRHNA, CDR2 SNTAGT. The CDR3 DNA sequence: TGTGCCAGCAGTGAGGGACGGACGGGTTCAAATGAGCAGTTCTTC. Protein sequence: CASSEGRTGSNEQFF.

This chain connects TRBV3-1 (or the pseudogene TRBV3-2) to TRBJ2-3; D may correspond to TRBD1 or TRBD2 (5 bases each). This CDR3 contains 15 residues. Trimming pared 4 bases from V and 3 bases from J, leaving 14 bases between. The germline CDR1 and CDR2 sequences are LGHDT and YNNKEL (reference sequence). In nucleotides, the CDR3 is TGTGCCAGCAGCCGCCGGACTGAGGGGACAGATACGCAGTATTTT. As protein: CASSRRTEGTDTQYF.

CDR3 residues: CASSPTGTGAYEQYF. The CDR3 nucleotides are TGTGCCAGCAGTCCAACCGGGACAGGGGCCTACGAGCAGTACTTC. V and J are TRBV6-7 and TRBJ2-7; 10 positions agree with TRBD1. TRBV6-7 is treated as an ORF (open reading frame) with a function not yet certain. V lost 5 bases to trimming and J lost 2 bases; unmatched junction nucleotides: 6. The CDR3 has 15 residues.

The genes are TRBV3-1 (or the pseudogene TRBV3-2) and TRBJ1-3; maybe TRBD1 (5 bases). Germline lookup yields CDR1 LGHDT and CDR2 YNNKEL (reference sequence). This CDR3 contains 15 residues. V was shortened by 5 bases and J by 1 base, with 12 bases between the two germline ends. This CDR3 reads CASSFRQLSGNTIYF. The CDR3 DNA is TGTGCCAGCAGCTTTCGACAGCTATCTGGAAACACCATATATTTT.

CDR3 sequence: CASSPGAGTGELFF. The CDR3 nucleotides read TGTGCCAGCAGCCCTGGGGCGGGCACCGGGGAGCTGTTTTTT. V is TRBV7-3 and J is TRBJ2-2; D may match TRBD1 or TRBD2 (5 bases each). The germline CDR1 and CDR2 sequences are SGHTA and FQGTGA. The CDR3 consists of 14 residues. Deletions cut 5 bases from V and 4 bases from J, with 11 bases between.

V usage is TRBV7-9 and J usage is TRBJ1-6; D not resolved. This CDR3 has 17 amino acids. V shed 0 bases and J shed 8 bases, with 17 bases lying between them. Germline V CDR1 and CDR2: SEHNR, FQNEAQ (reference sequence). Here the CDR3 reads CASSLAMTGGVYSPLHF. The CDR3 region has the DNA TGTGCCAGCAGCTTAGCCATGACGGGTGGGGTTTATTCACCCCTCCACTTT. Looking up the rest from reference TRBV7-9 and TRBJ1-6 gives the full variable domain: DTGVSQNPRHKITKRGQNVTFRCDPISEHNRLYWYRQTLGQGPEFLTYFQNEAQLEKSRLLSDRFSAERPKGSFSTLEIQRTEQGDSAMYLCASSLAMTGGVYSPLHFGNGTRLTVT.

This rearrangement joins TRBV27 to TRBJ2-7; 9 nucleotides align to TRBD1. CDR1 and CDR2 from the germline V gene are MNHEY and SMNVEV (reference sequence). V lost 5 bases and J lost 3; bases outside the gene matches: 2. The CDR3 totals 13 residues. The CDR3 coding sequence is TGTGCCAGCAGTCGGGACAGGGTCTACGAGCAGTACTTC. It is translated as CASSRDRVYEQYF.

Only a few counts were recorded for this clone. This chain connects TRBV29-1 to TRBJ1-2; no clear D. The germline CDR1 and CDR2 sequences are SQVTM and ANQGSEA. The CDR3 is 11 residues long. Trimming pared 7 bases from V and 8 bases from J, leaving 14 bases between. The CDR3 sequence: CSAARANGYTF. The CDR3 bases are TGCAGCGCCGCTAGGGCGAACGGCTACACCTTC.

This clone has only one observation. The same CDR3 is also encoded by other DNA sequences in this sample. This sequence joins TRBV19 and TRBJ2-1; D is possibly TRBD1 (5 bases). The germline V gene has CDR1 LNHDA and CDR2 SQIVND (reference sequence). This CDR3 spans 11 amino acids. The V end lost 3 bases, the J end lost 9 bases, and 6 bases lay between the germline ends. As DNA, the CDR3 is TGTGCCAGTAGTATGGGGCTTGAGCAGTTCTTC. It is translated as CASSMGLEQFF.